Below, 24 T cell receptor beta chains from the same sample are listed, as sequenced in a study of blood T cell repertoires in COVID-19. Profiling relied on immunoSEQ multiplex PCR, and the TCRdb table lists in-frame clones only, not all of them. The sample shows approximately 210,000 clones, about four fifths of them seen only once. Sequenced sample: peripheral blood. The receptors originated from a woman aged 80 or older with acute or convalescent COVID-19.

This clone turned up a few times. Within the sample, other DNA sequences also encode this same CDR3. The chain has TRBV3-1 (or the pseudogene TRBV3-2) and TRBJ1-2; D perhaps matches TRBD1 (6 bases). From germline, CDR1 is LGHDT and CDR2 YNNKEL (reference sequence). V shed 0 bases and J shed 2 bases, with 7 bases lying between them. The CDR3 spans 14 residues. The CDR3 DNA follows: TGTGCCAGCAGCCAAGAGCAGGGGAACTATGGCTACACCTTC. Translating it yields CASSQEQGNYGYTF.

The chain is built from TRBV30 and TRBJ1-2; tentative D call: TRBD1 (5 bases). V gave up 3 bases and J gave up 4 bases, with 18 bases separating them. The CDR3 sequence is 15 residues long. The V gene's germline CDR1 is GTSNPN and CDR2 SVGIG (reference sequence). CDR3 DNA: TGTGCCTGGAGAATTAGGAAGGCAGGGTCCTATGGCTACACCTTC. It codes for CAWRIRKAGSYGYTF.

The rearrangement links TRBV11-1 to TRBJ2-3, with TRBD1 identical over 7 bases. Germline CDR1 and CDR2: SGHAT and FQDESV (reference sequence). Losses at the gene ends were 5 bases for V and 2 bases for J; bases not matched to a gene: 4. CDR3 length: 14 residues. The DNA of the CDR3 is TGTGCCAGCAGCCTGGGACAGAACACAGATACGCAGTATTTT. Translated, it gives CASSLGQNTDTQYF.

The chain combines TRBV9 with TRBJ2-1; TRBD1 matches 9 bases. The germline V gene has CDR1 SGDLS and CDR2 YYNGEE. The CDR3 spans 16 residues. V gave up 4 bases and J gave up 6 bases; unmatched junction bases: 11. The CDR3 coding sequence is TGTGCCAGCAGCTCCCAACAGGGGGCTCCGGGCAATGAGCAGTTCTTC. This translates into CASSSQQGAPGNEQFF. The complete variable domain, with remaining parts taken from reference TRBV9 and TRBJ2-1, reads DSGVTQTPKHLITATGQRVTLRCSPRSGDLSVYWYQQSLDQGLQFLIQYYNGEERAKGNILERFSAQQFPDLHSELNLSSLELGDSALYFCASSSQQGAPGNEQFFGPGTRLTVL.

This chain joins TRBV19 and TRBJ2-1; the D gene is possibly TRBD1 (6 bases). V shed 5 bases and J shed 5 bases, with 16 bases lying between them. This CDR3 has 15 amino acids. CDR1 LNHDA and CDR2 SQIVND come from the germline V gene (reference sequence). The CDR3 DNA reads as TGTGCCAGTAGTGCGGACAGAAACGGGGACAATGAGCAGTTCTTC. Amino acid sequence: CASSADRNGDNEQFF. Looking up the rest from reference TRBV19 and TRBJ2-1 gives the full variable domain: DGGITQSPKYLFRKEGQNVTLSCEQNLNHDAMYWYRQDPGQGLRLIYYSQIVNDFQKGDIAEGYSVSREKKESFPLTVTSAQKNPTAFYLCASSADRNGDNEQFFGPGTRLTVL.

V and J are TRBV24-1 and TRBJ1-6; D possibly corresponds to TRBD1 (5 bases). This CDR3 has 16 amino acids. Germline-derived CDR1 and CDR2 are KGHDR and SFDVKD. V gave up 0 bases and J gave up 7 bases, with 12 bases separating them. The CDR3 here is CATSDLPRRGNSPLHF. DNA for the CDR3: TGTGCCACCAGTGATTTGCCGAGACGGGGGAATTCACCCCTCCACTTT.

This CDR3 is CASSEYYSGGGYEQYF. The CDR3 nucleotides read TGTGCCAGCAGTGAATACTATAGCGGGGGGGGCTACGAGCAGTACTTC. The genes are TRBV6-1 and TRBJ2-7; 11 nucleotides line up with TRBD2. In germline, CDR1 is MNHNS, CDR2 SASEGT. The CDR3 runs to 16 residues. V gave up 2 bases and J gave up 3 bases; unmatched junction bases: 6.

The V call is TRBV7-2, the J call TRBJ2-2; no clear D. The CDR3 has 15 amino acids. Trimming removed 3 bases at V and 2 bases at J, with 10 bases between. Germline CDR1 reads SGHTA; CDR2 reads FQGNSA. For the CDR3, the DNA is TGTGCCAGCAGCTTCCCGCGACAAAACACCGGGGAGCTGTTTTTT. Amino acid sequence: CASSFPRQNTGELFF.

V usage is TRBV12-3 or TRBV12-4 and J usage is TRBJ1-1, with D maybe TRBD1 (5 bases). This CDR3 is 12 amino acids long. V was pared by 3 bases and J by 11 bases, with 13 bases between. CDR3 sequence: CASSFQGVSAFF. CDR3 nucleotides: TGTGCCAGCAGTTTTCAAGGGGTGAGCGCTTTCTTT.

The chain recombines TRBV19 with TRBJ1-4; 8 positions agree with TRBD1. The germline CDR1 and CDR2 sequences are LNHDA and SQIVND (reference sequence). The CDR3 totals 16 residues. With 3 bases clipped from V and 8 bases from J, the junction kept 11 bases outside the gene matches. CDR3 DNA sequence: TGTGCCAGTAGTATGGGGACAGGCTTTGCCGAGGAAAAACTGTTTTTT. Encoded protein: CASSMGTGFAEEKLFF.

The V and J genes are TRBV9 and TRBJ1-1; no reliable D call. V was pared by 0 bases and J by 1 base, with 10 bases between. This CDR3 is 15 amino acids long. Germline V gene sequence: CDR1 SGDLS, CDR2 YYNGEE. The CDR3 DNA reads TGTGCCAGCAGCGTAGTTCCAGAATCGAACACTGAAGCTTTCTTT. The encoded protein is CASSVVPESNTEAFF.

This chain joins TRBV27 and TRBJ1-2; D is unresolved. This CDR3 has 15 residues. CDR1 and CDR2 from the germline V gene are MNHEY and SMNVEV (reference sequence). Deletions cut 3 bases from V and 0 bases from J, with 11 bases between. The CDR3 region is CASSLEGRANYGYTF. The CDR3 DNA follows: TGTGCCAGCAGTTTGGAGGGTAGAGCTAACTATGGCTACACCTTC.

V and J are TRBV12-5 and TRBJ2-1, with 14 positions matching TRBD2. Germline V gene lookup returns CDR1 LGHNT and CDR2 FRNRAP. J lost 7 bases, V lost 4 bases, and 9 bases had no gene match. This CDR3 has 17 amino acids. In DNA form, the CDR3 reads TGTGCTAGTGGTTCAAGACTAGCGGGGGGGCGGAGGAATGAGCAGTTCTTC. Amino acid sequence: CASGSRLAGGRRNEQFF.

The chain links TRBV5-8 to TRBJ2-5, with D perhaps TRBD2 (5 bases). The CDR3 spans 15 residues. The germline V and J ends were trimmed by 0 bases and 4 bases, with 13 bases remaining between them. Germline V CDR1 and CDR2: SGHTS, YDEGEE. CDR3 region: CASSLGGIRLETQYF. The DNA for the CDR3 is TGTGCCAGCAGCTTGGGAGGGATCCGCCTAGAGACCCAGTACTTC.

The chain uses TRBV9 and TRBJ2-3; possible D gene TRBD1, 5 bases. Germline CDR1 and CDR2: SGDLS and YYNGEE. This CDR3 has 15 residues. Trimming pared 2 bases from V and 1 base from J, leaving 11 bases between. The chain's CDR3 is CASSVTDIGTDTQYF. In DNA, the CDR3 is TGTGCCAGCAGCGTTACGGACATAGGCACAGATACGCAGTATTTT.

The chain couples TRBV3-1 (or the pseudogene TRBV3-2) to TRBJ1-5; D not resolved. There are 13 residues in the CDR3. The germline V gene has CDR1 LGHDT and CDR2 YNNKEL (reference sequence). V lost 4 bases and J 3 bases, leaving 7 bases between the germline ends. CDR3 protein: CASSPLFNQPQHF. The CDR3 region has the DNA TGTGCCAGCAGCCCCCTTTTCAATCAGCCCCAGCATTTT.

The chain is built from TRBV28 and TRBJ2-7, with 8 bases identical to TRBD1. Germline V CDR1 and CDR2: MDHEN, SYDVKM. The ends lost 7 bases at V and 4 bases at J; junction bases unmatched: 6. This CDR3 comprises 13 residues. The CDR3: CASKWQGAYEQYF. Written as DNA, the CDR3 is TGTGCCAGCAAGTGGCAGGGGGCTTACGAGCAGTACTTC.

V gene TRBV7-2 combines with J gene TRBJ1-2; TRBD1 matches at 9 bases. Looked up from germline, CDR1 is SGHTA and CDR2 is FQGNSA. The CDR3 length is 17 residues. V trimming: 5 bases; J trimming: 8 bases; junction bases outside the gene matches: 18. The CDR3 reads CASSASAGTGSFKGYTF. The CDR3 DNA reads TGTGCCAGCAGCGCCAGCGCGGGGACAGGGAGTTTTAAGGGCTACACCTTC.

The V gene is TRBV5-1, the J gene TRBJ1-1, with TRBD1 as a possible D gene (6 bases). Germline V gives CDR1 SGHRS, CDR2 YFSETQ. The V end lost 6 bases, the J end lost 1 base, and 13 bases lay between the germline ends. CDR3 length: 14 amino acids. CDR3 DNA sequence: TGCGCCAGCAACCAAGGACAGACGAACACTGAAGCTTTCTTT. Its protein product is CASNQGQTNTEAFF. The full variable domain, rest sourced from reference TRBV5-1 and TRBJ1-1, is KAGVTQTPRYLIKTRGQQVTLSCSPISGHRSVSWYQQTPGQGLQFLFEYFSETQRNKGNFPGRFSGRQFSNSRSEMNVSTLELGDSALYLCASNQGQTNTEAFFGQGTRLTVV.

The rearrangement uses TRBV19 and TRBJ2-7; 9 nucleotides agree with TRBD1. Germline CDR1 reads LNHDA; CDR2 reads SQIVND (reference sequence). The CDR3 loop spans 16 amino acids. V was pared by 1 base and J by 3 bases, with 7 bases of the junction left unmatched. The chain's CDR3 is CASSIGTGGWIYEQYF. The CDR3, as DNA: TGTGCCAGTAGTATAGGAACAGGGGGCTGGATCTACGAGCAGTACTTC.

A single count supports this clone. This rearrangement joins TRBV6-5 to TRBJ1-1; the match to TRBD1 covers 7 bases. The CDR3 sequence is 11 residues long. Germline CDR1 MNHEY, CDR2 SVGAGI. Trimming took 10 bases from V and 6 from J; bases not matched to a gene: 5. CDR3 nucleotide sequence: TGTGCCACCTACAGGGGCGCTGAAGCTTTCTTT. Amino acid sequence: CATYRGAEAFF.

This chain connects TRBV21-1 to TRBJ1-5; the table's D call of TRBD1 was not tested on the DNA. TRBV21-1 is an annotated pseudogene. The CDR3 runs to 19 residues. CDR3 in DNA: TGTGCCAGCAGCACCCCTGGACAGGGAGGTCGCGATGGCAATCAGCCCCAGCATTTT. Its protein is CASSTPGQGGRDGNQPQHF.

The chain employs TRBV2 and TRBJ2-6; D not resolved. Germline V gives CDR1 SNHLY, CDR2 FYNNEI. The CDR3 is made up of 16 amino acids. V was shortened by 4 bases and J by 2 bases, with 12 bases between the two germline ends. The CDR3 loop is CASSALRAPGANVLTF. The CDR3 DNA reads as TGTGCCAGCAGTGCGCTTAGAGCTCCTGGGGCCAACGTCCTGACTTTC.

The chain employs TRBV5-1 and TRBJ2-6; 11 positions match TRBD1. Trimming at V came to 3 bases and at J to 2 bases, leaving 4 bases not matched to a gene. The CDR3 loop spans 17 amino acids. Per germline, CDR1 SGHRS and CDR2 YFSETQ. The CDR3 spells CASSSGTGGTGANVLTF. Written as DNA, the CDR3 is TGCGCCAGCAGCTCCGGGACAGGGGGGACTGGGGCCAACGTCCTGACTTTC.